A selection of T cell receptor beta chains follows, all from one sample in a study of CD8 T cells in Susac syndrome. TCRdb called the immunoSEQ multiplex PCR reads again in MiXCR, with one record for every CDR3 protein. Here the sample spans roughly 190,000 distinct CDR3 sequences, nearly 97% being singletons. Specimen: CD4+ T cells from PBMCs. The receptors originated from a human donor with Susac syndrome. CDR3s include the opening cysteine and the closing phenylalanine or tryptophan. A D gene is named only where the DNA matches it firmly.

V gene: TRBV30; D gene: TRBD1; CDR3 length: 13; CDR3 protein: CAWRQGGFSPLHF
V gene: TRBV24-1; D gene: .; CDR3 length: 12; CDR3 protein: CATKANTGELFF
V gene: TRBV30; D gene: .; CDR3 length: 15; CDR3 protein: CAWSATGIGTSGYTF
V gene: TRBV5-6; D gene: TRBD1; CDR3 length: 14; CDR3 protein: CASSSNRGLETQYF
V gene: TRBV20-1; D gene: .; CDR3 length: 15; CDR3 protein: CSASLRGESNQPQHF
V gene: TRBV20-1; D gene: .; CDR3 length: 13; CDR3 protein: CSARTRGNGELFF
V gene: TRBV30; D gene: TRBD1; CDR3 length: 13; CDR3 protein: CAWSNRGPTEAFF
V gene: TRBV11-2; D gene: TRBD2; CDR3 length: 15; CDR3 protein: CASSLGLAGGYEQFF
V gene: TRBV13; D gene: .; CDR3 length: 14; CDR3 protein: CASSLGLVGRLPYF
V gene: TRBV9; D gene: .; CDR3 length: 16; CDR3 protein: CASSVLGSVTTDTQYF
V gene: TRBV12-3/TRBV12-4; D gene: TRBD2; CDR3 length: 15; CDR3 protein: CASSFVAGGSGEQFF
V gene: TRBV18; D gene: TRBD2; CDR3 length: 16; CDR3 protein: CASSQGSGGTADTQYF
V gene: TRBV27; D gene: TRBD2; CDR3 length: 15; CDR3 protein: CASSLAGGLGDTQYF
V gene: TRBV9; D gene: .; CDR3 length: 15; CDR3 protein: CASSSSDRRANEQFF
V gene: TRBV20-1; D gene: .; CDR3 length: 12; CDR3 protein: CSARADFNEQFF
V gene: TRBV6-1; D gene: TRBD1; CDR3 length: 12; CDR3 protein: CASTTGVQPQHF
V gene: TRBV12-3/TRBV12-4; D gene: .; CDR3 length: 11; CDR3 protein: CASASGNTIYF
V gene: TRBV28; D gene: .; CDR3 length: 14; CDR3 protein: CASSLPGQINEQYF
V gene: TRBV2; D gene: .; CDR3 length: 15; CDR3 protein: CASGYIIGSTDTQYF
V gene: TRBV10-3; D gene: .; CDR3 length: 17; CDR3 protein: CAISEGRRGGADYGYTF
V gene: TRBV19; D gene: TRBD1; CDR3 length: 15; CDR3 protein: CASRGRDRENTEAFF
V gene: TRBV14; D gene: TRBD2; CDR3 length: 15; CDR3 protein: CASSLTGTSGGQQFF
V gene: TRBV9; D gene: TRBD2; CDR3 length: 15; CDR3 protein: CASSGDVGGQETQYF
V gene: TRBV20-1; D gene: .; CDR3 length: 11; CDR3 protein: CSARLVREQYF
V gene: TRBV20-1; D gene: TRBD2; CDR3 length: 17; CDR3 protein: CSARGDAGSGGTETQYF
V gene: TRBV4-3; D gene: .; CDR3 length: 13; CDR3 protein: CASSQDFGDTQYF
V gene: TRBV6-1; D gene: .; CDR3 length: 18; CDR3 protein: CASSELIERTTSTDTQYF
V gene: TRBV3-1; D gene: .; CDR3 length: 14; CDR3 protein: CASSQGQGDQPQHF
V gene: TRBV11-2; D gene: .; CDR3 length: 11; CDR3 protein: CASSFPGELFF
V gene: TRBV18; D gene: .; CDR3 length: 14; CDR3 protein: CASSPKGGNQPQHF
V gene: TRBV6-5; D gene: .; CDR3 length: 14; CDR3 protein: CASRTGTIYNEQFF
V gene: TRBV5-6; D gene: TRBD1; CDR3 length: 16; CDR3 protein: CASSLPTGTGYTEAFF
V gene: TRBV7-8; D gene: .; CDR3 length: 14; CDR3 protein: CASSHSRAGETQYF
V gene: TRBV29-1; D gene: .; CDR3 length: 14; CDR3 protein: CSVEGGPLQETQYF
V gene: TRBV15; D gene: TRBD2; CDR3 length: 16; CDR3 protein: CATSRVVSGGSYEQYF
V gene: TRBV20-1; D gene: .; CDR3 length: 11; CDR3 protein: CSAGWTDEAFF
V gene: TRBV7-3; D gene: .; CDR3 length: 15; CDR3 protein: CASSLIPASLWEQYF
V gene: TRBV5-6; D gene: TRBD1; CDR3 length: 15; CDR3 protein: CASSPGTEPYYGYTF
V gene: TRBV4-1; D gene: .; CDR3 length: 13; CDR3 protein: CASSPYPESGYTF
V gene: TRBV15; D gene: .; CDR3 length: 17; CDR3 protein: CATSRVRGSMGPNEQFF
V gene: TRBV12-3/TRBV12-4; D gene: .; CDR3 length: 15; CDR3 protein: CASSSSGQGPDTQYF
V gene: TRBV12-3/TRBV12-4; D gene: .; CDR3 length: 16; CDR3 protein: CASRPRPHSGANVLTF
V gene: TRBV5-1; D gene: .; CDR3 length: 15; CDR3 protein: CASSPEGVQNSPLHF
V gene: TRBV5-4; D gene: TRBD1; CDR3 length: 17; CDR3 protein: CASSYLTGEFSNSPLHF
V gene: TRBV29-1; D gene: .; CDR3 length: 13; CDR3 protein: CSVGLQGNTEAFF
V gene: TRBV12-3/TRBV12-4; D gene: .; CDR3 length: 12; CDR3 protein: CASRFNSYEQYF
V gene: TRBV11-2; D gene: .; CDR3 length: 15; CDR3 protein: CASSLGGSLVTEAFF
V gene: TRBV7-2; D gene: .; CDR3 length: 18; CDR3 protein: CASSPRPAHRVGRETQYF
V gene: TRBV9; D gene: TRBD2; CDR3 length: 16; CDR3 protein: CASSLSGTSGGNEQFF
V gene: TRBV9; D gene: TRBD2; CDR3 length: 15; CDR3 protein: CASSVRGVSYNEQFF
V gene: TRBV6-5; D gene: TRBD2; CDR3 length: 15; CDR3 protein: CASTSGGARADTQYF
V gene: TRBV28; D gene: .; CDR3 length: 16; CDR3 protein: CASSPPRGRGGAEAFF
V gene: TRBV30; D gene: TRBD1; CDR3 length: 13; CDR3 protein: CAWGTGPGYGYTF
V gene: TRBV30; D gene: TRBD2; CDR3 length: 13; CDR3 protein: CAWRRGGIGELFF
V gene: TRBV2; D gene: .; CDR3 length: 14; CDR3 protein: CASSDAGPGNTIYF
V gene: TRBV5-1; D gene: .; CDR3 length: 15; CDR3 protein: CASSPDLGSYNEQFF
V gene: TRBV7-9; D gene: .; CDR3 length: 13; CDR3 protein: CASSLAGAQPQHF
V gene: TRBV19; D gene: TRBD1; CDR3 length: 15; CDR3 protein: CASSILGQGSTEAFF
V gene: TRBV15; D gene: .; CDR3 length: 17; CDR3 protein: CATSRGFGSGLQETQYF
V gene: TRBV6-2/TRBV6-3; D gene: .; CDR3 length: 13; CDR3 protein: CASSYSSYNEQFF